Sequencing of this TCR beta chain was carried out in a study of breast tumors, draining lymph nodes, adjacent tissues. With respect to this clonotype: What it recognizes is unknown.

Axillary draining lymph nodes of breast cancer patients supplied the node samples. MiXCR, applied by TCRdb to the multiplex PCR reads, yields one record per CDR3 protein. The sample lists around 140,000 distinct CDR3 sequences; about 33% were seen once. Points from the study as a whole: Findings are consistent with lymph node origin and intratumoral expansion of most tumor T cells. That most tumor T cells come from lymph nodes remained unproven. Tumor repertoires ranked between lymph nodes and nontumor tissue in diversity, with V and J gene preferences. Luminal-like breast cancer showed significantly greater tumor-nontumor repertoire similarity than basal-like breast cancer did.

CDR3 size: 15 residues. J gave up 2 bases and V 6 bases, and 7 bases lay outside the gene matches. Germline V gene sequence: CDR1 SEHNR, CDR2 FQNEAQ (reference sequence). V usage is TRBV7-9 and J usage is TRBJ2-1; 7 bases map to TRBD2. This TCR was recovered from a female donor with breast cancer. Some clones in this sample may be carry-over from other donors' samples. The specimen was axillary lymph node tissue. CDR3 coding DNA: TGTGCCAGCAGTGAACTAGCGAGGACCTACAATGAGCAGTTCTTC. This gives the protein CASSELARTYNEQFF.